This TCR beta chain was sequenced for a study of monozygotic twins with inflammatory bowel disease. Whole-study results and caveats: Patients with IBD had less TCRbeta diversity (inverse Simpson) than their healthy co-twins. No single strong signal or clonotype associated with IBD was supported. The sharing of clonotypes with others was lower in IBD patients than in healthy twins, especially with disease activity.

Concerning this clonotype: The antigen is undetermined.

Germline V gene lookup returns CDR1 SGHDT and CDR2 YYEEEE. This CDR3 has 17 residues. The authors ran two nested PCRs of about 17 and 10 cycles on TCRalpha and TCRbeta cDNA. Following a re-call of the 5' RACE reads, TCRdb has one entry per CDR3 protein and lacks DNA. Its clone listing holds fewer than 200,000 distinct CDR3 sequences. Material: blood. The TCR comes from a human donor with ulcerative colitis or Crohn's disease, or a healthy co-twin of an affected twin (not recorded which). The rearrangement joins TRBV5-6 to TRBJ1-4; lacking DNA, the TRBD1 call made by TCRdb goes unchecked. The CDR3 loop is CASSLAATRGDNEKLFF.